This is a list of T cell receptor beta chains from one sample in a study of spatial heterogeneity in lung cancer. TCRdb ran MiXCR on the 5' RACE reads and lists one entry per CDR3 protein. There are about 45,000 distinct CDR3 sequences in the sample; roughly 7.1% occur only once, and 43% lies in the top ten. Sequencing used PBMCs, obtained at surgery. Receptors were obtained from a female donor with early-stage non-small cell lung cancer. CDR3s include the opening cysteine and the closing phenylalanine or tryptophan. D genes are given only for firm matches. Where a row states a size, it is once, few, many or the class of an expanded clone; other rows omit it.

size	V	D	J	CDR3	DNA
few	TRBV28	-	TRBJ2-3	CASTLRTPTGTDTQYF	TGTGCCAGCACTTTGAGGACTCCAACTGGGACAGATACGCAGTATTTT
many	TRBV10-3	-	TRBJ1-5	CAISESGSDNQPQHF	TGTGCCATCAGTGAGTCGGGGTCTGACAATCAGCCCCAGCATTTT
few	TRBV5-5	TRBD1	TRBJ1-5	CASSLVPGGVQPQHF	TGTGCCAGCAGCTTGGTTCCAGGGGGCGTTCAGCCCCAGCATTTT
many	TRBV12-3/TRBV12-4	-	TRBJ1-5	CASSSRSGQPQHF	TGTGCCAGCAGTTCCCGCTCGGGGCAGCCCCAGCATTTT
-	TRBV7-2	TRBD2	TRBJ2-3	CASSAGTSGGAALNTQYF	TGTGCCAGCAGCGCCGGGACTAGCGGGGGGGCCGCACTTAATACGCAGTATTTT
few	TRBV5-4	-	TRBJ2-2	CASATASDGELFF	TGTGCCAGCGCGACAGCCTCTGACGGGGAGCTGTTTTTT
many	TRBV5-6	TRBD1	TRBJ1-6	CASSLELAGQGNSPLHF	TGTGCCAGCAGCTTGGAATTAGCTGGACAGGGAAATTCACCCCTCCACTTT
-	TRBV28	TRBD2	TRBJ2-7	CASSVAGEADYEQYF	TGTGCCAGCAGTGTCGCGGGAGAGGCAGACTACGAGCAGTACTTC
many	TRBV2	-	TRBJ2-5	CASSGDWAGTQYF	TGTGCCAGCAGTGGGGACTGGGCGGGGACCCAGTACTTC
many	TRBV4-1	-	TRBJ1-6	CASSQDGSSLHF	TGCGCCAGCAGCCAAGATGGCAGCTCTCTCCACTTT
few	TRBV3-1	-	TRBJ2-7	CASSRGLDEQYF	TGTGCCAGCAGCCGAGGGCTCGACGAGCAGTACTTC
many	TRBV12-3/TRBV12-4	TRBD1	TRBJ2-4	CASSLGQGAAKNIQYF	TGTGCCAGCAGTTTGGGACAGGGGGCTGCCAAAAACATTCAGTACTTC
-	TRBV7-3	-	TRBJ2-3	CASSLAPERDTQYF	TGTGCCAGCAGCTTAGCACCGGAGAGAGATACGCAGTATTTT
-	TRBV19	-	TRBJ1-1	CASPGWSTEAFF	TGTGCCAGTCCGGGGTGGAGCACTGAAGCTTTCTTT
-	TRBV20-1	-	TRBJ1-2	CSAHRASNYGYTF	TGCAGTGCCCACAGGGCCTCTAACTATGGCTACACCTTC
-	TRBV11-2	-	TRBJ2-1	CASSPRPEGEQFF	TGTGCCAGCAGCCCACGGCCAGAGGGTGAGCAGTTCTTC
many	TRBV6-2/TRBV6-3	-	TRBJ2-1	CASSYGRGPQYNEQFF	TGTGCCAGCAGTTACGGCCGGGGGCCTCAATACAATGAGCAGTTCTTC
-	TRBV6-6	-	TRBJ1-2	CASSYSDRVYGYTF	TGTGCCAGCAGTTACTCCGACCGAGTTTATGGCTACACCTTC
-	TRBV12-3/TRBV12-4	-	TRBJ2-3	CASIPGTAGATDTQYF	TGTGCCAGCATCCCTGGGACGGCGGGGGCCACAGATACGCAGTATTTT
many	TRBV4-3	-	TRBJ1-4	CASSEQDLFNEKLFF	TGCGCCAGCAGCGAGCAGGACCTCTTTAATGAAAAACTGTTTTTT
-	TRBV7-7	TRBD2	TRBJ2-5	CASSPASGIETQYF	TGTGCTAGCAGCCCAGCTAGCGGGATAGAGACCCAGTACTTC
many	TRBV12-3/TRBV12-4	-	TRBJ1-2	CASSIQLTGDGYTF	TGTGCCAGCAGTATACAACTCACAGGAGATGGCTACACCTTC
many	TRBV6-5	-	TRBJ1-3	CASSRVFSGNTIYF	TGTGCCAGCAGTCGGGTTTTCTCTGGAAACACCATATATTTT
many	TRBV6-5	-	TRBJ2-3	CASSPSTDTQYF	TGTGCCAGCAGCCCGAGCACAGATACGCAGTATTTT
many	TRBV12-3/TRBV12-4	TRBD1	TRBJ1-5	CASSIRTGANQPQHF	TGTGCCAGCAGTATCCGGACAGGAGCTAATCAGCCCCAGCATTTT
many	TRBV2	TRBD1	TRBJ2-1	CASKGQELFNEQFF	TGTGCCAGCAAAGGACAGGAACTCTTCAATGAGCAGTTCTTC
-	TRBV28	-	TRBJ2-7	CASSKRAGLSYEQYF	TGTGCCAGCTCCAAAAGGGCAGGCCTATCCTACGAGCAGTACTTC